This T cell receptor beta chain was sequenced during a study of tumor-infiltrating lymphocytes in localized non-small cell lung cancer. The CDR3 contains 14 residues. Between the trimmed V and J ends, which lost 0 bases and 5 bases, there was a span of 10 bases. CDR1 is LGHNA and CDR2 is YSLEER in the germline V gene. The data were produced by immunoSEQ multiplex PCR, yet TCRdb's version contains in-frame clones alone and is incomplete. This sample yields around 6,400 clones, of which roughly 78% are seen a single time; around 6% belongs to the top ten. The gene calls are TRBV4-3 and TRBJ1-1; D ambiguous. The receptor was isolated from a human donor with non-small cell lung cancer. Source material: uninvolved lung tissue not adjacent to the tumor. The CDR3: CASSQDLGMTEAFF. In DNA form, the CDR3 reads TGCGCCAGCAGCCAAGATCTAGGGATGACTGAAGCTTTCTTT.